The 17 T cell receptor beta chains in this list originate from one sample, sequenced in a study of regulatory T cells in long-lasting Graves disease. Through Arm-PCR of CDR3 regions and iRepertoire HTBI primers, TCR beta libraries were built. TCRdb used MiXCR to reprocess the multiplex PCR reads, holding one entry per CDR3 protein. The sample contains about 540,000 distinct CDR3 sequences, about 13% of which appear only once. Time point: newly diagnosed GD, antithyroid drugs for less than 3 months. The TCR library was made from RNA that had been extracted from PBMCs in TRIzol. These data were also filed under a second study, of T cells in Graves' hyperthyroidism and ophthalmopathy.

The sequencing here drew on peripheral blood mononuclear cells (PBMCs), taken at new diagnosis, from a patient treated with antithyroid drugs. These receptors were collected from a man between 25 and 39 years old with Graves disease.

This clonotype was counted between two and nine times. This chain links TRBV5-1 with TRBJ2-1; D is possibly TRBD2 (6 bases). Trimming shortened V by 4 bases and J by 7 bases, and 18 bases separated the two germline ends. Germline values: CDR1 SGHRS, CDR2 YFSETQ. The CDR3 consists of 15 residues. The CDR3 protein is CASSRGVGSENEQFF. Written as DNA, the CDR3 is TGCGCCAGCAGCCGCGGGGTGGGGAGTGAAAATGAGCAGTTCTTC.

On this clonotype itself: A much larger clone lies one base from this, so it may be a read error. The CDR3 sequence is CAISKTSGRGNEQFF. As DNA, the CDR3 is TGTGCCATCAGTAAAACTAGCGGGAGGGGCAATGAGCAGTTCTTC. The chain employs TRBV10-3 and TRBJ2-1, with 13 bases aligning to TRBD2. The CDR3 totals 15 residues. The V and J ends lost 5 bases and 6 bases, in that order; junction bases with no gene match: 4. Germline CDR1 and CDR2: ENHRY and SYGVKD.

In this sample, this clonotype turned up many times. The chain is built from TRBV12-3 or TRBV12-4 and TRBJ2-7; no clear D gene. Between the trimmed V and J ends, which lost 2 bases and 0 bases, there was a span of 11 bases. The CDR3 is 15 amino acids. CDR3 bases: TGTGCCAGCAGTTTAAGTGGGAACCCCTCCTACGAGCAGTACTTC. Residues: CASSLSGNPSYEQYF.

This clonotype has at least ten counts. The chain has TRBV25-1 and TRBJ1-5; D is possibly TRBD1 (6 bases). The CDR3 totals 14 residues. In germline, CDR1 is MGHDK, CDR2 SYGVNS. With 10 bases removed from V and 2 bases from J, the gap between germline ends came to 15 bases. The CDR3 protein is CATTGFRGNQPQHF. CDR3 bases: TGTGCCACCACAGGGTTTCGGGGCAATCAGCCCCAGCATTTT.

This clonotype was seen at least ten times. The V gene is TRBV20-1, the J gene TRBJ2-7, with D possibly TRBD2 on 6 matching bases. V was cut by 2 bases and J by 3 bases, with 11 bases left in between. Germline V gene sequence: CDR1 DFQATT, CDR2 SNEGSKA (reference sequence). The CDR3 has 13 amino acids. The CDR3 DNA is TGCAGTGCTAGACCGACTAGTGTCTACGAGCAGTACTTC. Protein sequence: CSARPTSVYEQYF.

This clonotype was picked up many times. The V and J genes are TRBV7-8 and TRBJ2-7; a weak D match, TRBD2 (6 bases). The germline V gene has CDR1 SGHVS and CDR2 FQNEAQ. Trimming removed 6 bases from V and 7 bases from J, with 16 bases in between. The CDR3 length is 13 residues. In DNA, the CDR3 is TGTGCCAGCAGTGGGACTGCAACCTTAGAGCAGTACTTC. Protein sequence: CASSGTATLEQYF.

This clonotype was recorded once. The V call is TRBV9, the J call TRBJ2-3, with 14 bases aligning to TRBD2. Germline values: CDR1 SGDLS, CDR2 YYNGEE. The trim removed 0 bases at V and 11 bases at J, leaving 8 bases unmatched. CDR3 size: 16 residues. The CDR3 reads CASSVEGLAGDGVQYF. The CDR3 region has the DNA TGTGCCAGCAGCGTAGAGGGACTAGCGGGAGATGGTGTGCAGTATTTT. Together with reference TRBV9 and TRBJ2-3, the CDR3 gives the full variable domain: DSGVTQTPKHLITATGQRVTLRCSPRSGDLSVYWYQQSLDQGLQFLIQYYNGEERAKGNILERFSAQQFPDLHSELNLSSLELGDSALYFCASSVEGLAGDGVQYFGPGTRLTVL.

The CDR3 DNA is TGTGCCAGCAGCTTCGACTCGGTTGAAGCTTTCTTT. It specifies CASSFDSVEAFF. V and J are TRBV7-9 and TRBJ1-1, with no clear D. Trimming removed 3 bases from V and 7 bases from J, with 9 bases in between. The CDR3 totals 12 residues. Germline V lookup: CDR1 SEHNR, CDR2 FQNEAQ (reference sequence).

This clonotype came up a few times. The chain recombines TRBV6-1 with TRBJ2-3; D is undetermined. Germline CDR1 and CDR2: MNHNS and SASEGT. CDR3 length: 17 residues. V gave up 5 bases and J gave up 2 bases, with 20 bases separating them. The CDR3 protein is CASSLTPADNPTDTQYF. The CDR3 coding sequence is TGTGCCAGCAGTCTCACCCCCGCTGATAACCCCACAGATACGCAGTATTTT.

The rearrangement uses TRBV2 and TRBJ2-7, with TRBD2 matching over 7 bases. The germline gives CDR1 SNHLY, CDR2 FYNNEI. Trimming cost V 7 bases and J 2 bases; bases outside gene matches: 8. This CDR3 has 14 residues. The CDR3 bases are TGTGCCAGCAAAGTAAGCGGGGTTCCCTACGAGCAGTACTTC. It is translated as CASKVSGVPYEQYF.

A word on this clonotype: A much larger clone lies one base from this, so it may be a read error. The gene calls are TRBV24-1 and TRBJ2-1; perhaps TRBD1 as D (6 bases). V was shortened by 2 bases and J by 0 bases, with 13 bases between the two germline ends. Germline V gene sequence: CDR1 KGHDR, CDR2 SFDVKD. This CDR3 has 17 residues. CDR3 protein: CATSDSRQEGSYNEQFF. CDR3 DNA: TGTGCCACCAGTGATTCTAGACAGGAAGGCTCCTACAATGAGCAGTTCTTC.

This clonotype has ten or more counts. The V and J genes are TRBV12-3 or TRBV12-4 and TRBJ2-1; D is perhaps TRBD1 or TRBD2 (6 bases each). Trimming took 10 bases from V and 0 from J, leaving 19 bases between them. This CDR3 has 16 amino acids. Here the CDR3 reads CAISPLGGHSYNEQFF. The CDR3 nucleotides read TGTGCCATTTCTCCCCTTGGGGGGCACTCCTACAATGAGCAGTTCTTC.

This clonotype was recorded a few times. J is TRBJ1-6 and V is TRBV6-6; D gene ambiguous. The CDR3 consists of 16 residues. Germline CDR1 is MNHNY and CDR2 is SVGAGI (reference sequence). V gave up 0 bases and J gave up 0 bases, with 6 bases separating them. This CDR3 is CASSYSRSSYNSPLHF. DNA of the CDR3: TGTGCCAGCAGTTACTCGAGGAGCTCCTATAATTCACCCCTCCACTTT.

This clonotype was detected many times. The chain couples TRBV7-8 to TRBJ2-7; D perhaps matches TRBD2 (5 bases). Germline CDR1 SGHVS, CDR2 FQNEAQ. This CDR3 comprises 17 residues. V was trimmed by 1 base and J by 0 bases, leaving 16 bases between them. The DNA for the CDR3 is TGTGCCAGCAGCTTAGGCGGGTGGGCCACCAGCTCCTACGAGCAGTACTTC. It yields the protein CASSLGGWATSSYEQYF.

This rearrangement joins TRBV10-2 to TRBJ2-3; 9 positions agree with TRBD1. This CDR3 contains 15 residues. Germline assignment: CDR1 WSHSY and CDR2 SAAADI. V was clipped by 7 bases and J by 2 bases; unmatched bases: 7. The CDR3 nucleotides are TGCGCCAGCACCGCGGGACAGGGCCACACAGATACGCAGTATTTT. Translated, it gives CASTAGQGHTDTQYF.

This clonotype was counted many times. The chain joins TRBV7-2 to TRBJ2-3; 8 bases line up with TRBD2. The V segment lost 5 bases and the J segment 3 bases; nucleotides outside the gene matches: 4. This CDR3 region has 14 residues. CDR1 SGHTA and CDR2 FQGNSA come from the germline V gene. CDR3 DNA: TGTGCCAGCAGCGCCAGCGGGAGAACAGATACGCAGTATTTT. Amino acids: CASSASGRTDTQYF.

The genes are TRBV12-5 and TRBJ2-3; D ambiguous. Per the germline V gene, CDR1 is LGHNT and CDR2 is FRNRAP. The CDR3 has 13 residues. V gave up 0 bases and J gave up 4 bases, with 5 bases separating them. This CDR3 is CASGLVLSDTQYF. In DNA, the CDR3 is TGTGCTAGTGGTTTGGTACTCTCAGATACGCAGTATTTT. Full variable domain (missing parts from reference TRBV12-5 and TRBJ2-3): DARVTQTPRHKVTEMGQEVTMRCQPILGHNTVFWYRQTMMQGLELLAYFRNRAPLDDSGMPKDRFSAEMPDATLATLKIQPSEPRDSAVYFCASGLVLSDTQYFGPGTRLTVL.